This T cell receptor beta chain came from a study of cytomegalovirus exposure and HLA in healthy donors. The primer mix had 60 Vbeta and 13 Jbeta primers. Data came from immunoSEQ multiplex PCR; TCRdb stores just in-frame clones and leaves some out. In the table there are 200,000 to 250,000 clones, 80% to 85% of which are singletons. Broader study findings: Sequencing depth across donors, presence/absence analyses assumed, was roughly uniform.

As to this clone: The antigen is not known.

Donors showed nominal health when sampled, although they likely had unrecorded immune exposures. Germline V CDR1 and CDR2: SEHNR, FQNEAQ (reference sequence). This CDR3 region has 19 residues. Trimming at V came to 0 bases and at J to 6 bases, leaving 15 bases not matched to a gene. This chain joins TRBV7-9 and TRBJ2-1; TRBD2 agrees at 9 bases. The TCR sequence derives from a boy younger than 10 in good health and CMV-seronegative. The sequencing input was PBMCs. The chain's CDR3 is CASSLAGEQIAGVRNEQFF. Written as DNA, the CDR3 is TGTGCCAGCAGCTTAGCGGGCGAGCAGATAGCGGGAGTGCGCAATGAGCAGTTCTTC.